Presented here are 15 T cell receptor beta chains from one specimen sequenced in a study of shared clonotypes between healthy human individuals. TCRdb's copy holds only in-frame clones and misses some; the assay was immunoSEQ multiplex PCR. The sample lists fewer than 550,000 clones; almost 80% were seen once. The specimen sequenced was PBMCs. The origin of the receptors is a woman aged 40 to 49 in good health. Some clones in this sample may be carry-over from other donors' samples.

The chain is built from TRBV7-2 and TRBJ1-6; D is unresolved. CDR1 and CDR2 (germline): SGHTA, FQGNSA. The CDR3 is 13 amino acids. Trimming shortened V by 0 bases and J by 8 bases, and 5 bases separated the two germline ends. The CDR3 protein is CASSLAWDSPLHF. The CDR3 DNA reads TGTGCCAGCAGCTTAGCATGGGATTCACCCCTCCACTTT. Full variable domain (remainder filled in from reference TRBV7-2 and TRBJ1-6): GAGVSQSPSNKVTEKGKDVELRCDPISGHTALYWYRQSLGQGLEFLIYFQGNSAPDKSGLPSDRFSAERTGGSVSTLTIQRTQQEDSAVYLCASSLAWDSPLHFGNGTRLTVT.

The gene calls are TRBV6-4 and TRBJ2-1, with TRBD2 identical over 9 bases. With 3 bases clipped from V and 7 bases from J, the junction kept 7 bases outside the gene matches. CDR1 and CDR2 from the germline V gene are MRHNA and SNTAGT. The CDR3 runs 15 residues. The CDR3 DNA reads TGTGCCAGCAGTGAGTATAGCGGGAGTTGGAATGAGCAGTTCTTC. Its protein is CASSEYSGSWNEQFF.

The chain carries TRBV30 and TRBJ1-2; TRBD1 is a possible D gene (5 bases). This CDR3 is built from 12 residues. Trimming stripped 5 bases from V and 6 bases from J, with 13 bases between. Germline values: CDR1 GTSNPN, CDR2 SVGIG (reference sequence). The DNA for the CDR3 is TGTGCCTGGGCCCGGGGGTGGGATGGCTACACCTTC. Translated, it gives CAWARGWDGYTF.

J is TRBJ1-3 and V is TRBV2; tentative D call: TRBD1 (6 bases). There are 14 residues in the CDR3. The germline V gene has CDR1 SNHLY and CDR2 FYNNEI. V was cut by 8 bases and J by 2 bases, with 13 bases left in between. CDR3 DNA sequence: TGTGCCAGCCTTGGGGGGCTTGCTGGAAACACCATATATTTT. This translates into CASLGGLAGNTIYF.

The chain has TRBV9 and TRBJ2-4; D gene ambiguous. With 1 base removed from V and 13 bases from J, the gap between germline ends came to 15 bases. CDR3 length equals 13 residues. Germline V gene lookup returns CDR1 SGDLS and CDR2 YYNGEE. This CDR3 is CASSVSPHDRQYF. The DNA for the CDR3 is TGTGCCAGCAGCGTAAGCCCACATGATAGGCAGTACTTC.

This clone was counted between two and nine times. The rearrangement joins TRBV9 to TRBJ2-7; D might be TRBD1 or TRBD2, each matching 5 bases. The CDR3 has 14 amino acids. Germline CDR1 is SGDLS and CDR2 is YYNGEE. Between the trimmed V and J ends, which lost 4 bases and 1 base, there was a span of 12 bases. The CDR3 protein is CASSPGTASYEQYF. The CDR3 region has the DNA TGTGCCAGCAGCCCCGGGACGGCTTCCTACGAGCAGTACTTC. The full variable domain, with the rest looked up from reference TRBV9 and TRBJ2-7, is DSGVTQTPKHLITATGQRVTLRCSPRSGDLSVYWYQQSLDQGLQFLIQYYNGEERAKGNILERFSAQQFPDLHSELNLSSLELGDSALYFCASSPGTASYEQYFGPGTRLTVT.

The chain links TRBV11-3 to TRBJ2-7; either TRBD1 or TRBD2 may fit D (5 bases each). V lost 5 bases and J 5 bases, leaving 16 bases between the germline ends. The CDR3 extends over 14 amino acids. Germline values: CDR1 SGHNT, CDR2 YENEEA. This chain's CDR3 is CASSPGQGVNEQYF. In DNA, the CDR3 is TGTGCCAGCAGCCCCGGCCAGGGAGTCAACGAGCAGTACTTC.

V gene TRBV6-5 combines with J gene TRBJ2-2, with TRBD1 identical over 8 bases. Per the germline V gene, CDR1 is MNHEY and CDR2 is SVGAGI. The V segment lost 4 bases and the J segment 2 bases; nucleotides outside the gene matches: 3. The CDR3 runs to 15 residues. The CDR3 nucleotides are TGTGCCAGCAGTTGGGGGACAGGCAACACCGGGGAGCTGTTTTTT. This sequence encodes CASSWGTGNTGELFF.

With respect to this clone: One junction end does not reproduce the germline sequence, and a read error may be involved. V usage is TRBV7-6 and J usage is TRBJ2-2; possibly TRBD2 for D (6 bases). The CDR3 extends over 18 amino acids. CDR1 is SGHVS and CDR2 is FNYEAQ in the germline V gene. In nucleotides, the CDR3 is TGTGCCAGCAGCTCCTACCCCGGGACTCCGACTGGGACCGGGGAGCTGCTTTTT. The encoded protein is CASSSYPGTPTGTGELLF.

The chain carries TRBV7-2 and TRBJ2-1, with 7 bases lining up with TRBD2. Looked up from germline, CDR1 is SGHTA and CDR2 is FQGNSA. V lost 4 bases and J lost 7; bases outside the gene matches: 7. This CDR3 has 14 residues. The CDR3 sequence is CASSSILADNEQFF. In DNA, the CDR3 is TGTGCCAGCAGCTCCATTCTAGCGGATAATGAGCAGTTCTTC.

The sample holds a few counts of this clone. This rearrangement joins TRBV5-4 to TRBJ2-2; the match to TRBD2 covers 9 bases. The V gene end was trimmed by 0 bases and the J gene end by 4 bases; junction bases not matched to a gene: 7. CDR1 is SGHNT and CDR2 is YYREEE in the germline V gene (reference sequence). The CDR3 is made up of 17 amino acids. The DNA of the CDR3 is TGTGCCAGCAGCTTGGTCGGTCTAGCGGGACCCACCGGGGAGCTGTTTTTT. Translation gives CASSLVGLAGPTGELFF.

The rearrangement links TRBV9 to TRBJ1-5; tentatively, D is TRBD1 (5 bases). The CDR3 spans 15 residues. Germline values: CDR1 SGDLS, CDR2 YYNGEE. Trimming shortened V by 0 bases and J by 2 bases, and 9 bases separated the two germline ends. The CDR3 nucleotides are TGTGCCAGCAGCGTAGGTGGGGGAGGCAATCAGCCCCAGCATTTT. Translating it yields CASSVGGGGNQPQHF.

The rearrangement links TRBV4-2 to TRBJ2-5, with D possibly TRBD1 on 6 matching bases. The better agreement between TRBJ2-7 and the DNA end casts doubt on the J call. CDR3 length equals 19 residues. CDR1 is LGHNA, CDR2 YNFKEQ, per germline. The CDR3, as DNA: TGTGCCAGCAGCCAAGTCGGGTCAGGTGGGGGCTGGATCCCCTACGAGCAGTACTTC. Its protein product is CASSQVGSGGGWIPYEQYF.

A note on this clone: A read error is possible here, since a much larger clone lies one base away. Other DNA sequences from this sample encode an identical CDR3 as well. DNA of the CDR3: TGTGCCAGCAGGCCGCAGGGTTCGGGTACCGGGGAGCTGTTTTTT. Protein product: CASRPQGSGTGELFF. The rearrangement uses TRBV6-6 and TRBJ2-2, with a tentative D call TRBD1 (5 bases). Germline lookup yields CDR1 MNHNY and CDR2 SVGAGI (reference sequence). This CDR3 comprises 15 residues. V was cut by 6 bases and J by 5 bases, with 16 bases left in between.

Many counts were recorded for this clone. The rearrangement links TRBV6-1 to TRBJ2-7; no definite D call. The CDR3 runs 14 residues. The V gene's germline CDR1 is MNHNS and CDR2 SASEGT. V lost 1 base and J lost 0, with 7 bases in between. In DNA, the CDR3 is TGTGCCAGCAGTGAAGGGATTACCTCCTACGAGCAGTACTTC. Its protein is CASSEGITSYEQYF.